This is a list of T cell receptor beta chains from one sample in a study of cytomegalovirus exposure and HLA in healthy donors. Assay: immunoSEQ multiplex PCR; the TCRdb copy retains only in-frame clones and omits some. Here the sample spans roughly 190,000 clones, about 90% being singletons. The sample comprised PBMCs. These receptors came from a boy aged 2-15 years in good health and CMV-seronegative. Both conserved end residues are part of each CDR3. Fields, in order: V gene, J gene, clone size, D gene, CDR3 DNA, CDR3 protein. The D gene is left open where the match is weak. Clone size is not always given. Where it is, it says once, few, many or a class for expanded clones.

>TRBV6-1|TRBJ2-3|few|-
TGTGCCAGCAGTGAATTCGGGGAGCGGGATACGCAGTATTTT
CASSEFGERDTQYF
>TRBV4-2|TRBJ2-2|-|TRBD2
TGTGCCAGCAGCCGACTGACTAGCGGGGTCACCGGGGAGCTGTTTTTT
CASSRLTSGVTGELFF
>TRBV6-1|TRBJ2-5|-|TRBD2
TGTGCCAGCACCGGACTAGCGGGAGAGACCCAGTACTTC
CASTGLAGETQYF
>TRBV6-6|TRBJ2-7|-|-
TGTGCCAGCACCCCGGCCCTGGAGTACGAGCAGTACTTC
CASTPALEYEQYF
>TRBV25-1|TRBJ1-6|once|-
TGTGCCAGCAGTGACCCGACAGATTTTGCTTCACCCCTCCACTTT
CASSDPTDFASPLHF
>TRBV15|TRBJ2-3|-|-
TGTGCCACCAGCAGAGGGGCTCCTAGCACAGATACGCAGTATTTT
CATSRGAPSTDTQYF
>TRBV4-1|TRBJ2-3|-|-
TGCGCCAGCAGATTGGGGGTTGCAGGGGCAGATACGCAGTATTTT
CASRLGVAGADTQYF
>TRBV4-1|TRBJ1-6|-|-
TGCGCCAGCAGCCACATTAATTCACCCCTCCACTTT
CASSHINSPLHF
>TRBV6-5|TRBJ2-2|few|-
TGTGCCAGCAGTCTCGGGGGTTACACCGGGGAGCTGTTTTTT
CASSLGGYTGELFF
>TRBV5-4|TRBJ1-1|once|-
TGTGCCAGCAGCTCCACGCAGCGACGTCGGACTGAAGCTTTCTTT
CASSSTQRRRTEAFF
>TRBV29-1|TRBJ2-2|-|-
TGCAGCGCCATAACTGGCGGGGAGCTGTTTTTT
CSAITGGELFF
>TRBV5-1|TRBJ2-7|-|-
TGCGCCAGCAGCTTGGCCGGACAGCTAGACGAGCAGTACTTC
CASSLAGQLDEQYF
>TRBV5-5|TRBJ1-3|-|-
TGTGCCAGCAGCCCACTGTCGCTCTCTGGAAACACCATATATTTT
CASSPLSLSGNTIYF
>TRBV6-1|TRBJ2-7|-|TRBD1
TGTGCCAGCAGGCCCGGGACAGGGGACACCTACGAGCAGTACTTC
CASRPGTGDTYEQYF
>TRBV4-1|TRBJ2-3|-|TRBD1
TGCGCCAGCAGCCAAGATCGTGGTAACAGGGGTTTGTGGGATACGCAGTATTTT
CASSQDRGNRGLWDTQYF
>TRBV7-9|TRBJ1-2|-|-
TGTGCCAGCAGCTTAGCCCACGCCAACTATTACACCTTC
CASSLAHANYYTF
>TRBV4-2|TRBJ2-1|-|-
TGTGCCAGCTCCGACAATGAGCAGTTCTTC
CASSDNEQFF
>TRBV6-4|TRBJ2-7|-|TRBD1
TGTGCCTCACGTGGTCCGAGGGGCGAGACAGGGGGCCTGAGCGAGCAGTACTTC
CASRGPRGETGGLSEQYF
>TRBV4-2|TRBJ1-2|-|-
TGTGCCAGCAGCCCCCCTGGGGCAGGTTATGGCTACACCTTC
CASSPPGAGYGYTF
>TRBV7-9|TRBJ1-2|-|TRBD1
TGTGCCAGCAGCTCCCACCGGGACAGCAGTCACCCGAACTATGGCTACACCTTC
CASSSHRDSSHPNYGYTF
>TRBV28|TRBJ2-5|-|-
TGTGCCAGCAGTTTGCAGGGCTTGGTGGGGACCCAGTACTTC
CASSLQGLVGTQYF
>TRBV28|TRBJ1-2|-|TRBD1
TGTGCCAGCAGTCCCGGGACAGCCCGCGGCTACACCTTC
CASSPGTARGYTF
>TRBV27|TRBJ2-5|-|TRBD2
TGTGCCAGCAGCCATTTTGCCCTGACCCTAGGGACTAGCGGGAGTGAGACCCAGTACTTC
CASSHFALTLGTSGSETQYF
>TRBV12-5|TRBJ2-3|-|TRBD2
TGTGCTAGTGGTTTGGCGGGAGGGGAATCGGATACGCAGTATTTT
CASGLAGGESDTQYF
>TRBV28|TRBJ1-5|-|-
TGTGCCAGCAGTTTTGGTGGCTCTAGCAATCAGCCCCAGCATTTT
CASSFGGSSNQPQHF
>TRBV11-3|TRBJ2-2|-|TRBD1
TGTGCCAGCAGCTTAGATAGCAGACAGGGGAACACCGGGGAGCTGTTTTTT
CASSLDSRQGNTGELFF